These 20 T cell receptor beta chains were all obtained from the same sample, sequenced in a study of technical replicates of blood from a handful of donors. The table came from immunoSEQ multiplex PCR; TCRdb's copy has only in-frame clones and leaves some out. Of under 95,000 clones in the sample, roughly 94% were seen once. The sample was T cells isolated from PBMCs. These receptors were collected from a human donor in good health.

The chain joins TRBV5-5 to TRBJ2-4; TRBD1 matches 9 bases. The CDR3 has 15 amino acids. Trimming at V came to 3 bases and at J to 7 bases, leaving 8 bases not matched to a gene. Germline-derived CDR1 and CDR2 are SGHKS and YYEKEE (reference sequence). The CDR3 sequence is CASSWDRDRGNIQYF. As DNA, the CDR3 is TGTGCCAGCAGCTGGGACAGGGATCGGGGGAACATTCAGTACTTC.

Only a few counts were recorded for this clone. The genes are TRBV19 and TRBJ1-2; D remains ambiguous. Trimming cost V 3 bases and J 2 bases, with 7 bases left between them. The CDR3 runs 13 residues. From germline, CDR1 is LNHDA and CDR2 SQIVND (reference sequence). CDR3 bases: TGTGCCAGTAGTATGGTACTCAACTATGGCTACACCTTC. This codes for CASSMVLNYGYTF.

In DNA, the CDR3 is TGCGCCAGCAGTGAGGGGCCCTACACCGGGGAGCTGTTTTTT. As protein: CASSEGPYTGELFF. The chain is built from TRBV10-2 and TRBJ2-2; D gene uncertain. V lost 2 bases, J lost 3 bases, and 7 bases lay in between. The CDR3 has 14 amino acids. The V gene's germline CDR1 is WSHSY and CDR2 SAAADI.

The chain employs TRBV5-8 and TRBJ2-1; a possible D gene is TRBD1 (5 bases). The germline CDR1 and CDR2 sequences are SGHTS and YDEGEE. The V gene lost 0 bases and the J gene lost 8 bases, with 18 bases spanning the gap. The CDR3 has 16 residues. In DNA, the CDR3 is TGTGCCAGCAGCTTGGGGCAGGGTAGATTTATCGATGAGCAGTTCTTC. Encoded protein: CASSLGQGRFIDEQFF.

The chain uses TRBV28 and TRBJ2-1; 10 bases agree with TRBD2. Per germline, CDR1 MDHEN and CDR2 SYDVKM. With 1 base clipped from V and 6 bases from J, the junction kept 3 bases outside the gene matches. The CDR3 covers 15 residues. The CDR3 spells CASSLLVAGGNEQFF. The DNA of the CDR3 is TGTGCCAGCAGTTTATTGGTAGCGGGAGGCAATGAGCAGTTCTTC. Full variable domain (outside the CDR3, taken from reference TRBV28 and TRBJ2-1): DVKVTQSSRYLVKRTGEKVFLECVQDMDHENMFWYRQDPGLGLRLIYFSYDVKMKEKGDIPEGYSVSREKKERFSLILESASTNQTSMYLCASSLLVAGGNEQFFGPGTRLTVL.

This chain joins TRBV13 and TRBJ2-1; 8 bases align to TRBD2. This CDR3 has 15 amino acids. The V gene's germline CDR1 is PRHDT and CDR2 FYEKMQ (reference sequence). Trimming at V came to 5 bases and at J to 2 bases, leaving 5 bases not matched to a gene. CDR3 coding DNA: TGTGCCAGCAGCCATAGCGGGAACCCCTACAATGAGCAGTTCTTC. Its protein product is CASSHSGNPYNEQFF.

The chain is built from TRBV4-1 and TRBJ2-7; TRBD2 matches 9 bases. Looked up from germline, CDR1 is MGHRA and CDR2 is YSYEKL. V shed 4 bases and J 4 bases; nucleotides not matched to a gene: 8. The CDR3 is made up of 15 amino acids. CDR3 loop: CASSLSGGQYYEQYF. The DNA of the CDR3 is TGCGCCAGCAGCCTGAGCGGGGGGCAATATTACGAGCAGTACTTC.

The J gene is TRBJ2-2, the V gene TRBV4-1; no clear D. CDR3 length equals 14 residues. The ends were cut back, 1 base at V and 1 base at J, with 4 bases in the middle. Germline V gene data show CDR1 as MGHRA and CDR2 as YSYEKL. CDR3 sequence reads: CASSQARNTGELFF. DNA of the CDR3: TGCGCCAGCAGCCAAGCTAGGAACACCGGGGAGCTGTTTTTT.

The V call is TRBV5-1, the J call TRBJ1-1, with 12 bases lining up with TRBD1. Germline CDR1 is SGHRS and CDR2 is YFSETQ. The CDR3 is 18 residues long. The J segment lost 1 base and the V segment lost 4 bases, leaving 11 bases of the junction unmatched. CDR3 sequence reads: CASSNTGTGGWENTEAFF. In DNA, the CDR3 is TGCGCCAGCAGCAACACCGGGACAGGGGGCTGGGAGAACACTGAAGCTTTCTTT.

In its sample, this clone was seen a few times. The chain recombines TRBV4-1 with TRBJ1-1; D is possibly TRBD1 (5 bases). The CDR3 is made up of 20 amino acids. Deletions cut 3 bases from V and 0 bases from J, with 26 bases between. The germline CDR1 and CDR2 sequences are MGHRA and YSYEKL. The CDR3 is CASSHLQGLERSPMNTEAFF. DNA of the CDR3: TGCGCCAGCAGCCATCTGCAGGGACTAGAAAGGAGCCCGATGAACACTGAAGCTTTCTTT.

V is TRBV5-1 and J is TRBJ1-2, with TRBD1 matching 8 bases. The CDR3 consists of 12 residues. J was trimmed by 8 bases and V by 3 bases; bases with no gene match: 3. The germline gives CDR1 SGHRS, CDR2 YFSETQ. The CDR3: CASSSDRGGYTF. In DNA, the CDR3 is TGCGCCAGCAGCTCTGACAGGGGAGGCTACACCTTC.

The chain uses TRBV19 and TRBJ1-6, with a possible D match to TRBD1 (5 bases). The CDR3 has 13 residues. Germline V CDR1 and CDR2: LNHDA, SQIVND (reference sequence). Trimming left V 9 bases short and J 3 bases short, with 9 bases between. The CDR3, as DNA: TGTGCCAGCAGGGATTTCTATAATTCACCCCTCCACTTT. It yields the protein CASRDFYNSPLHF.

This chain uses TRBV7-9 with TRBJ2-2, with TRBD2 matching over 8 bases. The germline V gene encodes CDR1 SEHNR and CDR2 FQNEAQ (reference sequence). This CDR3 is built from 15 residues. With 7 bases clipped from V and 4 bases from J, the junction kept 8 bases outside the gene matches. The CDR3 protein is CASKVLAVSTGELFF. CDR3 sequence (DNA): TGTGCCAGCAAGGTACTAGCGGTTAGCACCGGGGAGCTGTTTTTT.

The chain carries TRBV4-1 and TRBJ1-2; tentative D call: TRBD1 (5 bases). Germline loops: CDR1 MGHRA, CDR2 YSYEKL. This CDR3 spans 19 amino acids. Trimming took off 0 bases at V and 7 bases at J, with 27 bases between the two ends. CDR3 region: CASSQDPERQRLLTGGYTF. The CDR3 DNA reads TGCGCCAGCAGCCAAGATCCTGAGCGACAGAGACTCCTAACGGGTGGCTACACCTTC.

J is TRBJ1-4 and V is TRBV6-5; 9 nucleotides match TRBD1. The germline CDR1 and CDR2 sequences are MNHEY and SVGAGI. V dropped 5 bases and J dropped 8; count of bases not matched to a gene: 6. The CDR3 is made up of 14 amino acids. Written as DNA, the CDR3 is TGTGCCAGCAGTCAATGGGACAGGGAGGAAAAACTGTTTTTT. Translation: CASSQWDREEKLFF.

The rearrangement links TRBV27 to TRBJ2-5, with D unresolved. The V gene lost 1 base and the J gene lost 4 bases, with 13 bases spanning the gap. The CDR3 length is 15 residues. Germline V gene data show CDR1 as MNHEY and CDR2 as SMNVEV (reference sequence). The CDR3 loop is CASSLYATVGETQYF. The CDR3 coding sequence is TGTGCCAGCAGTTTATACGCCACAGTGGGAGAGACCCAGTACTTC.

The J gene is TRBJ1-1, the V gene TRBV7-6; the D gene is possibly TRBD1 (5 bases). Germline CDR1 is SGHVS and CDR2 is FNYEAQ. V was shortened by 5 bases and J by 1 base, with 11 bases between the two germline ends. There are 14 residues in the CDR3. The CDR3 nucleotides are TGTGCCAGCAGCGAACCAGGGCGGAACACTGAAGCTTTCTTT. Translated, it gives CASSEPGRNTEAFF.

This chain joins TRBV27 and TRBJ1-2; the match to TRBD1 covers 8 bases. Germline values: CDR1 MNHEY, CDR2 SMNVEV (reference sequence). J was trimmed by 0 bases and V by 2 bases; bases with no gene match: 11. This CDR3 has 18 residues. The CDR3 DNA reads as TGTGCCAGCAGTTTAATAGTAGGTCCAGGGGGCTCTAACTATGGCTACACCTTC. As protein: CASSLIVGPGGSNYGYTF.

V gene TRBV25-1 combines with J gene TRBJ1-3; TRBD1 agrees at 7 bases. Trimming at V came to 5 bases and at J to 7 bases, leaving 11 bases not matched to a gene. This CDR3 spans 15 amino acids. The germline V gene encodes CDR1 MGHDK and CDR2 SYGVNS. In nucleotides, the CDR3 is TGTGCCAGCAGTTATGGAGGGGGCATGGGTAACACCATATATTTT. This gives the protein CASSYGGGMGNTIYF.

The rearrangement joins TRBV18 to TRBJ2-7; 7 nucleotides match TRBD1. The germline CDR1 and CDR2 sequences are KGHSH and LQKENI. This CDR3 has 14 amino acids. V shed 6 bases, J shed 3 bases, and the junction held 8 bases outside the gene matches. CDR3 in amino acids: CASSARGRIYEQYF. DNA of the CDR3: TGTGCCAGCTCGGCTAGGGGGCGCATCTACGAGCAGTACTTC.